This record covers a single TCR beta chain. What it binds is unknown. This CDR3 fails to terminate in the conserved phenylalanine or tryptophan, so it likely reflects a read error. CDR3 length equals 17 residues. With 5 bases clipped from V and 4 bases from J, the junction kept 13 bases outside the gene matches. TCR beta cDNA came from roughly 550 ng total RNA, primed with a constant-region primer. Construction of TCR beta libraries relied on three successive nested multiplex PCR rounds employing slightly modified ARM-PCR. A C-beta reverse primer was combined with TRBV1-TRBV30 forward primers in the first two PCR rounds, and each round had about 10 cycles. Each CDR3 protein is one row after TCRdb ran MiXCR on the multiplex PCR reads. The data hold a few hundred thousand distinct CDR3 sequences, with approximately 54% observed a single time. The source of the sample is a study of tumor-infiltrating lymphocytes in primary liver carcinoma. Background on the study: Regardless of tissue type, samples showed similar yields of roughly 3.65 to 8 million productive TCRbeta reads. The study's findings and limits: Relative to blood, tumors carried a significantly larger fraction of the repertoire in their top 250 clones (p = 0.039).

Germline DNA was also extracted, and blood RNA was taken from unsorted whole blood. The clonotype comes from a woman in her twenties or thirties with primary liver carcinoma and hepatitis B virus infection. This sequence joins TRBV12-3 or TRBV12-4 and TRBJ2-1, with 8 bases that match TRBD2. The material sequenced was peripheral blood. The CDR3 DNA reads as TGTGCCAGCAGTCCTACAAAAGCGGGAGTTGAGTACAATGAGCAGTTCTTA. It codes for CASSPTKAGVEYNEQFL.